The 17 T cell receptor beta chains listed next were all sequenced from one sample in a study of somatic mutations in cytotoxic T cells in rheumatoid arthritis. Profiling relied on immunoSEQ multiplex PCR, and the TCRdb table lists in-frame clones only, not all of them. The table includes some 11,000 clones, 70% to 80% detected once. Sequenced input: CD8+ T cells sorted from blood. Receptors were obtained from an adult with rheumatoid arthritis.

The CDR3 is CASSLVSWDEQYF. The CDR3 DNA follows: TGTGCCAGCAGCTTGGTTTCCTGGGACGAGCAGTACTTC. The chain carries TRBV5-6 and TRBJ2-7; D not certain. Per the germline V gene, CDR1 is SGHDT and CDR2 is YYEEEE. V lost 0 bases and J lost 5, with 9 bases in between. CDR3 length equals 13 residues.

The chain carries TRBV27 and TRBJ1-1; no clear D gene. V was trimmed by 7 bases and J by 1 base, leaving 13 bases between them. This CDR3 comprises 14 residues. Germline V gene sequence: CDR1 MNHEY, CDR2 SMNVEV (reference sequence). CDR3 in DNA: TGTGCCAGCAAAAGTTCCGGGAAGAACACTGAAGCTTTCTTT. This translates into CASKSSGKNTEAFF.

This clone appeared a few times. The chain combines TRBV20-1 with TRBJ1-1; the D is unclear. V was shortened by 6 bases and J by 0 bases, with 5 bases between the two germline ends. Germline V gives CDR1 DFQATT, CDR2 SNEGSKA (reference sequence). CDR3 size: 11 residues. This CDR3 reads CSAALNTEAFF. In DNA form, the CDR3 reads TGCAGTGCCGCTTTGAACACTGAAGCTTTCTTT.

The rearrangement joins TRBV4-3 to TRBJ2-2; D gene ambiguous. This CDR3 comprises 16 residues. V was trimmed by 0 bases and J by 4 bases, leaving 12 bases between them. Per the germline V gene, CDR1 is LGHNA and CDR2 is YSLEER. The CDR3 DNA is TGCGCCAGCAGCCAAGATCTGGGTAGGAGCACCGGGGAGCTGTTTTTT. It codes for CASSQDLGRSTGELFF.

The V gene is TRBV7-9, the J gene TRBJ2-1; D could derive from TRBD1 or TRBD2 (5 bases each). Germline V gives CDR1 SEHNR, CDR2 FQNEAQ (reference sequence). The V end lost 1 base, the J end lost 10 bases, and 11 bases lay between the germline ends. The CDR3 has 13 residues. CDR3 nucleotide sequence: TGTGCCAGCAGCTTAGGGGGGTTCTGGGAGCAGTTCTTC. This gives the protein CASSLGGFWEQFF.

V is TRBV28 and J is TRBJ1-2; 9 bases align to TRBD1. V trimming: 7 bases; J trimming: 10 bases; junction bases outside the gene matches: 7. The CDR3 sequence is 12 residues long. Germline CDR1 is MDHEN and CDR2 is SYDVKM. The CDR3 loop is CASTGQGIDYTF. For the CDR3, the DNA is TGTGCCAGCACGGGACAGGGCATTGACTACACCTTC.

The CDR3 region is CASSLYLDSSYNEQFF. The CDR3 coding sequence is TGTGCCAGCAGCCTCTACCTGGACAGCTCCTACAATGAGCAGTTCTTC. This rearrangement joins TRBV16 to TRBJ2-1, with a tentative D call TRBD1 (6 bases). Trimming pared 4 bases from V and 0 bases from J, leaving 13 bases between. This CDR3 is built from 16 residues. Germline V lookup: CDR1 KGHSY, CDR2 FQNENV.

This chain joins TRBV10-2 and TRBJ1-1; D is ambiguous. V lost 3 bases and J 5 bases, leaving 10 bases between the germline ends. The CDR3 length is 13 residues. Germline V gene lookup returns CDR1 WSHSY and CDR2 SAAADI. CDR3 sequence: CASSEHRGTEAFF. The CDR3 DNA is TGCGCCAGCAGTGAACACCGAGGAACTGAAGCTTTCTTT.

This chain uses TRBV7-8 with TRBJ2-7, with 8 bases lining up with TRBD1. The CDR3 runs to 13 residues. The junction had 7 bases not matched to a gene; V was cut back by 5 bases and J by 7 bases. The germline gives CDR1 SGHVS, CDR2 FQNEAQ. The CDR3 protein is CASSVDRVREQYF. The CDR3 nucleotides read TGTGCCAGCAGCGTGGACAGGGTGCGGGAGCAGTACTTC.

V and J are TRBV18 and TRBJ2-7, with D possibly matching TRBD1 (5 bases). Deletions cut 3 bases from V and 0 bases from J, with 9 bases between. Looked up from germline, CDR1 is KGHSH and CDR2 is LQKENI. This CDR3 region has 14 residues. The CDR3 DNA is TGTGCCAGCTCACCTGACAGAAGCTCCTACGAGCAGTACTTC. Translation gives CASSPDRSSYEQYF.

This rearrangement joins TRBV4-3 to TRBJ1-2, with D perhaps matching TRBD1 (6 bases). The V gene lost 4 bases and the J gene lost 10 bases, with 37 bases spanning the gap. The CDR3 runs 20 residues. Looked up from germline, CDR1 is LGHNA and CDR2 is YSLEER. The CDR3 is CASSPLAGESPRTANAPYTF. The DNA of the CDR3 is TGCGCCAGCAGCCCCCTCGCGGGGGAATCCCCAAGGACAGCCAATGCCCCCTACACCTTC.

This clone has a handful of counts. This chain connects TRBV19 to TRBJ2-3, with D hard to call. Deletions cut 5 bases from V and 4 bases from J, with 10 bases between. Per the germline V gene, CDR1 is LNHDA and CDR2 is SQIVND (reference sequence). The CDR3 extends over 13 amino acids. The CDR3 reads CASSQWTADTQYF. CDR3 in DNA: TGTGCCAGTAGTCAGTGGACGGCAGATACGCAGTATTTT.

The V call is TRBV19, the J call TRBJ2-7; D possibly corresponds to TRBD2 (6 bases). Germline V CDR1 and CDR2: LNHDA, SQIVND (reference sequence). Trimming stripped 5 bases from V and 1 base from J, with 12 bases between. The CDR3 contains 14 residues. DNA for the CDR3: TGTGCCAGTAGTCCCGTCGGAGGGTCCTACGAGCAGTACTTC. Protein sequence: CASSPVGGSYEQYF.

V usage is TRBV27 and J usage is TRBJ2-3; no reliable D call. With 7 bases removed from V and 2 bases from J, the gap between germline ends came to 10 bases. CDR3 size: 13 residues. The germline V gene has CDR1 MNHEY and CDR2 SMNVEV (reference sequence). This CDR3 reads CASKLPYTDTQYF. CDR3 DNA: TGTGCCAGCAAGTTACCCTACACAGATACGCAGTATTTT.

This clone was found a few times. This chain connects TRBV27 to TRBJ2-1, with D hard to call. Per the germline V gene, CDR1 is MNHEY and CDR2 is SMNVEV (reference sequence). This CDR3 comprises 14 residues. With 7 bases removed from V and 0 bases from J, the gap between germline ends came to 10 bases. CDR3 residues: CASKSQSSYNEQFF. The CDR3 coding sequence is TGTGCCAGCAAGTCACAGAGCTCCTACAATGAGCAGTTCTTC.

This chain uses TRBV6-5 with TRBJ2-5; possible D gene TRBD1, 5 bases. The CDR3 runs 15 residues. The germline V gene encodes CDR1 MNHEY and CDR2 SVGAGI. Trimming took 0 bases from V and 4 from J, leaving 12 bases between them. In DNA form, the CDR3 reads TGTGCCAGCAGTTACTCTTTGGGGCTGGGAGAGACCCAGTACTTC. Protein sequence: CASSYSLGLGETQYF.

The rearrangement links TRBV25-1 to TRBJ1-1; D is unclear. V shed 5 bases and J shed 4 bases, with 8 bases lying between them. This CDR3 region has 12 residues. CDR1 MGHDK and CDR2 SYGVNS come from the germline V gene. The CDR3 DNA is TGTGCCAGCAGTAGAGTGGGCACTGAAGCTTTCTTT. Its protein product is CASSRVGTEAFF.